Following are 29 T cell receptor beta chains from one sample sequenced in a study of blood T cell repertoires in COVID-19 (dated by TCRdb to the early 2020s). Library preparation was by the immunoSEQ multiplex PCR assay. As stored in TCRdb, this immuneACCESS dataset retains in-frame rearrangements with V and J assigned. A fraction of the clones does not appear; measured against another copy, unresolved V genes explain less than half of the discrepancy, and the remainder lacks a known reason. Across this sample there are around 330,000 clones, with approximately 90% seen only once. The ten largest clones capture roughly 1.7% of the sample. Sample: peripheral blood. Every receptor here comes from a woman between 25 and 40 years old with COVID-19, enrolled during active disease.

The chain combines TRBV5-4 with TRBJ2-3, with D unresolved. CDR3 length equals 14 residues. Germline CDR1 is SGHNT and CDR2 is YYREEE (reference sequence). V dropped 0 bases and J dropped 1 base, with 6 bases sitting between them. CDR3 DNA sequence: TGTGCCAGCAGCTTGGCATCGGGCACAGATACGCAGTATTTT. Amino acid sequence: CASSLASGTDTQYF.

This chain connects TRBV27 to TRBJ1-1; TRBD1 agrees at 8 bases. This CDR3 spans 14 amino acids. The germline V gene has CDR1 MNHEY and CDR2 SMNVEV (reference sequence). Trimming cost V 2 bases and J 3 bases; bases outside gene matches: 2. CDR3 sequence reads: CASSLRQGYTEAFF. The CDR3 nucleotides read TGTGCCAGCAGTTTAAGACAGGGGTACACTGAAGCTTTCTTT.

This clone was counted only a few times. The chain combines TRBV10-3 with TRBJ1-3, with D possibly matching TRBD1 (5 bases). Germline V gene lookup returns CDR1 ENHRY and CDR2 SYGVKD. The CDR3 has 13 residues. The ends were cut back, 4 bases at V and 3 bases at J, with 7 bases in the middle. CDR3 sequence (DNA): TGTGCCATCAGTGCCGGGGGTGGAAACACCATATATTTT. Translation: CAISAGGGNTIYF.

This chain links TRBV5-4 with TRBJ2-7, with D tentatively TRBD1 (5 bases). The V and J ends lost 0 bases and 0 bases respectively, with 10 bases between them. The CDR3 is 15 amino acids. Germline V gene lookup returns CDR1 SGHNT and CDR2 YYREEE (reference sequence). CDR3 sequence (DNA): TGTGCCAGCAGCTTGGACCCCCAGGGCTCCTACGAGCAGTACTTC. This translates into CASSLDPQGSYEQYF.

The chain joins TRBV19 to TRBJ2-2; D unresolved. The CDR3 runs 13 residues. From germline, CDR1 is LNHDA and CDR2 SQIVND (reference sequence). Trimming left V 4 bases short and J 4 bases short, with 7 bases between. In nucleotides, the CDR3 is TGTGCCAGTAGTACCCCTTTCACCGGGGAGCTGTTTTTT. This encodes CASSTPFTGELFF.

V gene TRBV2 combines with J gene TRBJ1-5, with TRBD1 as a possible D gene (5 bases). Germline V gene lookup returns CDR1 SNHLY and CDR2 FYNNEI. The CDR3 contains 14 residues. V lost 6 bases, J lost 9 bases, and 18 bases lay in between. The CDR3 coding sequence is TGTGCCAGCAGACCGACCCAGGGAAGAATGCCCCAGCATTTT. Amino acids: CASRPTQGRMPQHF.

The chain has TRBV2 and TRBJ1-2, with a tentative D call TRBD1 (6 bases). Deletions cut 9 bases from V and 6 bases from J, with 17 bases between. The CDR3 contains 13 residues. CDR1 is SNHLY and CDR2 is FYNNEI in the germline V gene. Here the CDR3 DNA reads TGTGCCAGTCACGAGGAACAGGGAGATGGCTACACCTTC. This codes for CASHEEQGDGYTF.

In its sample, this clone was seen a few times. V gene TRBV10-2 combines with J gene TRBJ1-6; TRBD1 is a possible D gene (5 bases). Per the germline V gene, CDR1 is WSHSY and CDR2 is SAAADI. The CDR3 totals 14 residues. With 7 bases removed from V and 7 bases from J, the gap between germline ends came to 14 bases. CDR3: CASTSLSGNSPLHF. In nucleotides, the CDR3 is TGCGCCAGCACCTCTCTATCAGGGAATTCACCCCTCCACTTT.

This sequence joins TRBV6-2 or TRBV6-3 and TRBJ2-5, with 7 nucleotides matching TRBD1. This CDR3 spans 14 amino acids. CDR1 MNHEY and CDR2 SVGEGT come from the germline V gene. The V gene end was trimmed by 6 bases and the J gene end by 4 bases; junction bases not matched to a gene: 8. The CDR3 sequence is CASSLGQVGETQYF. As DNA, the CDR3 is TGTGCCAGCAGCCTCGGACAGGTGGGAGAGACCCAGTACTTC.

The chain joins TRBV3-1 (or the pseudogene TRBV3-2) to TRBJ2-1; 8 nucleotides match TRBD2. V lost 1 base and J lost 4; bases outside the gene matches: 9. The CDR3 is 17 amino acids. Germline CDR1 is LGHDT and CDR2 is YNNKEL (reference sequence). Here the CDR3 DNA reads TGTGCCAGCAGCCAAGTAGGGGGACTAGGAACTTACAATGAGCAGTTCTTC. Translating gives CASSQVGGLGTYNEQFF.

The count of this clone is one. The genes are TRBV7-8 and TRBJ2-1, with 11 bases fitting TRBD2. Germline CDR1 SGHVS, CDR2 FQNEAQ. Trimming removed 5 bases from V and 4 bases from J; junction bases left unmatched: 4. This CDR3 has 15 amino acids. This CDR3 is CASSLGLAEYNEQFF. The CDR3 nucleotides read TGTGCCAGCAGCCTGGGACTAGCGGAGTACAATGAGCAGTTCTTC.

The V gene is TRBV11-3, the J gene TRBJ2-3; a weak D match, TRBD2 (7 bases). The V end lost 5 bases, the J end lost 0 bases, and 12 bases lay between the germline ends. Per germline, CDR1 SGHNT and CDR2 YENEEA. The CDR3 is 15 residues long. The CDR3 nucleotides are TGTGCCAGCAGCCCGGGGGGCGTCAGCACAGATACGCAGTATTTT. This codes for CASSPGGVSTDTQYF. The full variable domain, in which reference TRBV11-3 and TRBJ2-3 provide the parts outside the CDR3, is EAGVVQSPRYKIIEKKQPVAFWCNPISGHNTLYWYLQNLGQGPELLIRYENEEAVDDSQLPKDRFSAERLKGVDSTLKIQPAELGDSAVYLCASSPGGVSTDTQYFGPGTRLTVL.

The CDR3 sequence: CASSLTASGQETQYF. As DNA, the CDR3 is TGTGCCAGCAGCTTAACGGCTAGCGGCCAAGAGACCCAGTACTTC. The J gene is TRBJ2-5, the V gene TRBV7-7; 7 bases map to TRBD2. The junction had 4 bases not matched to a gene; V was cut back by 2 bases and J by 1 base. Germline CDR1 is SSHAT and CDR2 is FNYEAQ (reference sequence). The CDR3 is made up of 15 amino acids.

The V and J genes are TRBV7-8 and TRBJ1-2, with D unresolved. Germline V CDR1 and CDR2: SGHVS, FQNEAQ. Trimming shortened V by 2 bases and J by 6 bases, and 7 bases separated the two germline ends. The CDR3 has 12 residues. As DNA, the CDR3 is TGTGCCAGCAGCTTAAGACGGGATGGCTACACCTTC. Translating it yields CASSLRRDGYTF.

This CDR3 reads CASSPRAGANTEAFF. CDR3 DNA sequence: TGTGCCAGCTCACCCCGGGCAGGGGCGAACACTGAAGCTTTCTTT. The V call is TRBV18, the J call TRBJ1-1; the D gene is possibly TRBD1 (6 bases). The germline V gene has CDR1 KGHSH and CDR2 LQKENI. The CDR3 totals 15 residues. Trimming shortened V by 3 bases and J by 1 base, and 12 bases separated the two germline ends. The whole variable domain, filled in from reference TRBV18 and TRBJ1-1, reads NAGVMQNPRHLVRRRGQEARLRCSPMKGHSHVYWYRQLPEEGLKFMVYLQKENIIDESGMPKERFSAEFPKEGPSILRIQQVVRGDSAAYFCASSPRAGANTEAFFGQGTRLTVV.

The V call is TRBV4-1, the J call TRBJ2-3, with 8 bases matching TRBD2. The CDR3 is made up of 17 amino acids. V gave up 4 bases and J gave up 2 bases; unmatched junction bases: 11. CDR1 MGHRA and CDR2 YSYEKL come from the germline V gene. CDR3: CASSPGGRYKSTDTQYF. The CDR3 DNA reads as TGCGCCAGCAGCCCGGGGGGGCGATATAAATCCACAGATACGCAGTATTTT.

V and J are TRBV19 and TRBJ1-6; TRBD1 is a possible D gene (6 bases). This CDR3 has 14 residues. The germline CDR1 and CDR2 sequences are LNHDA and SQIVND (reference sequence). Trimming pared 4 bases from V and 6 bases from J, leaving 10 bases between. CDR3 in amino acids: CASSRTAGNSPLHF. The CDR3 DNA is TGTGCCAGTAGTAGGACAGCTGGTAATTCACCCCTCCACTTT.

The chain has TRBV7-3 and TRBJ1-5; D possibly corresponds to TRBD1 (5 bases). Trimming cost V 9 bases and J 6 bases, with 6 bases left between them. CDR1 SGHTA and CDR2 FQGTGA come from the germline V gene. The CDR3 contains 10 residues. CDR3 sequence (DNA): TGTGCCAGGCAGGGTCAGCCCCAGCATTTT. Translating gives CARQGQPQHF.

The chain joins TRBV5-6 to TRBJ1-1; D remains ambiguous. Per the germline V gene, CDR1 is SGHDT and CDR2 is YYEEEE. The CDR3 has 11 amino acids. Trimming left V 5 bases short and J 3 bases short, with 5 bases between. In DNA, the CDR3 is TGTGCCAGCAGTTCTTACACTGAAGCTTTCTTT. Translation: CASSSYTEAFF.

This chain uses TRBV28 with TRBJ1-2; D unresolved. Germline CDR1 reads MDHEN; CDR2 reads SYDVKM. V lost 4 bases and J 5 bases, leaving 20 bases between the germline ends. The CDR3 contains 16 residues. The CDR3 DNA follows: TGTGCCAGCAGTTCCCCTCGGGAGTTCAGAACATATGGCTACACCTTC. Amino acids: CASSSPREFRTYGYTF.

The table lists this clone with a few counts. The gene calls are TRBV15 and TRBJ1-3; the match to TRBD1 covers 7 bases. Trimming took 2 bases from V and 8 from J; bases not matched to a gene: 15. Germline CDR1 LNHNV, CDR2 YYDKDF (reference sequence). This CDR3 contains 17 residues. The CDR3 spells CATSRRKIQGITDTIYF. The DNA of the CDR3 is TGTGCCACCAGCAGACGGAAGATACAGGGGATCACGGACACCATATATTTT.

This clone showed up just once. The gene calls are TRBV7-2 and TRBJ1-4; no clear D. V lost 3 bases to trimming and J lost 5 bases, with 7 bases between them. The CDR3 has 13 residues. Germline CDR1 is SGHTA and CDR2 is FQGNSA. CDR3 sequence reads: CASSFSGNEKLFF. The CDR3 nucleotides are TGTGCCAGCAGCTTTTCCGGGAATGAAAAACTGTTTTTT.

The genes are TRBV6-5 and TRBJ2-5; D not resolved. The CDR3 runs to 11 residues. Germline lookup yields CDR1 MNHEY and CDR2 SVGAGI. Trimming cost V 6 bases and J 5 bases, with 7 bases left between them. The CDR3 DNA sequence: TGTGCCAGCAGCCCCTATGAGACCCAGTACTTC. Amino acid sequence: CASSPYETQYF.

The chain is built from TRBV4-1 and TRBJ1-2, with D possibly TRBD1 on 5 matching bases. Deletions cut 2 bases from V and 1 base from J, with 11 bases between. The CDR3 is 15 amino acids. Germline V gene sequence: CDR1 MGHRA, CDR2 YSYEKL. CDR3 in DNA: TGCGCCAGCAGCCAAAGTAGTCAGGGTAACTATGGCTACACCTTC. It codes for CASSQSSQGNYGYTF.

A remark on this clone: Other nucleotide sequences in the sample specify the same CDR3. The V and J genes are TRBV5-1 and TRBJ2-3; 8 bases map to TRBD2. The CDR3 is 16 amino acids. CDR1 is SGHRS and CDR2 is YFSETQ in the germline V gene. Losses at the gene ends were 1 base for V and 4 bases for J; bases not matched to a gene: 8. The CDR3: CASSLLAGGRADTQYF. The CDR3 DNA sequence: TGCGCCAGCAGCTTGTTGGCGGGGGGTCGTGCAGATACGCAGTATTTT.

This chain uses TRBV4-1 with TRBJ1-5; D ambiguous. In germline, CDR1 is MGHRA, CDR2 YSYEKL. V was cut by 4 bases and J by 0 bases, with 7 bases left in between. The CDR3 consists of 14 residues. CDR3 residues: CASSPEGSNQPQHF. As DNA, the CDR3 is TGCGCCAGCAGCCCTGAGGGTAGCAATCAGCCCCAGCATTTT.

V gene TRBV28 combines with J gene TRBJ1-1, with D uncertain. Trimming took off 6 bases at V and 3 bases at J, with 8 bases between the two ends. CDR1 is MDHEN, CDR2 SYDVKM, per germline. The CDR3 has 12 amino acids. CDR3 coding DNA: TGTGCCAGCAGGACACAACACACTGAAGCTTTCTTT. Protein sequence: CASRTQHTEAFF. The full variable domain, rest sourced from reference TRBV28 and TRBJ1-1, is DVKVTQSSRYLVKRTGEKVFLECVQDMDHENMFWYRQDPGLGLRLIYFSYDVKMKEKGDIPEGYSVSREKKERFSLILESASTNQTSMYLCASRTQHTEAFFGQGTRLTVV.

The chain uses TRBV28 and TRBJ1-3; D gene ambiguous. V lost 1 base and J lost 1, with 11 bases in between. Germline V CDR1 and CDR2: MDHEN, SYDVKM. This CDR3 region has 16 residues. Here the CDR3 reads CASSLLQRASGNTIYF. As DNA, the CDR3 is TGTGCCAGCAGTTTATTGCAGCGGGCATCTGGAAACACCATATATTTT. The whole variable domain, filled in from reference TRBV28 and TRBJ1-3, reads DVKVTQSSRYLVKRTGEKVFLECVQDMDHENMFWYRQDPGLGLRLIYFSYDVKMKEKGDIPEGYSVSREKKERFSLILESASTNQTSMYLCASSLLQRASGNTIYFGEGSWLTVV.

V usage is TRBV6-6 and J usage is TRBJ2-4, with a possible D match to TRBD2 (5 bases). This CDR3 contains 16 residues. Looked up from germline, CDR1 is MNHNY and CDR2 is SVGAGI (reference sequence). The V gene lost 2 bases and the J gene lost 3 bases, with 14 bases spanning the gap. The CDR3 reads CASSYGLRSDKNIQYF. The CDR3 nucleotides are TGTGCCAGCAGTTACGGACTCCGAAGCGACAAAAACATTCAGTACTTC.